These T cell receptor beta chains were read from a single sample in a study of T cell responses to AZD1222 COVID-19 vaccine. Measured with immunoSEQ multiplex PCR; TCRdb has only the in-frame clones, and not every one. The sample consists of 150,000 or so clones, roughly nine tenths of them appearing once. This material consisted of peripheral blood, taken on day 0 of AZD1222 vaccination. These receptor sequences come from an adult in good health. Both conserved end residues are part of each CDR3. The D gene is left open where the match is weak. Clone sizes are given selectively: once, few, many, or a class where the clone is expanded.

j_call clone_size d_call cdr3_length v_call cdr3_nt cdr3_aa
TRBJ2-7 - TRBD2 15 TRBV11-3 TGTGCCAGCAGCTGGGGACTAGCGGCCTCCTACGAGCAGTACTTC CASSWGLAASYEQYF
TRBJ2-1 - TRBD2 18 TRBV24-1 TGTGCCACCGGGCCCTCACGTCTTGGCGGGAGGAAACCCAATGAGCAGTTCTTC CATGPSRLGGRKPNEQFF
TRBJ2-7 few TRBD1 15 TRBV6-5 TGTGCCAGCAGTCTCTCCGGGACAGCTTACTACGAGCAGTACTTC CASSLSGTAYYEQYF
TRBJ2-1 - - 12 TRBV2 TGTGCCAGCACCGCCTTAGCACATGAGCAGTTCTTC CASTALAHEQFF
TRBJ2-5 - - 15 TRBV5-4 TGTGCCAGCAGCTCCCGGGCTCGCCAGGGAGAGACCCAGTACTTC CASSSRARQGETQYF
TRBJ2-5 - TRBD1 15 TRBV6-5 TGTGCCAGCAGTCATCGAGGGGGCAGGGTCGAGACCCAGTACTTC CASSHRGGRVETQYF
TRBJ1-2 - - 11 TRBV12-3/TRBV12-4 TGTGCCAGCAGTTTAATGGCCGGCTACACCTTC CASSLMAGYTF
TRBJ1-2 - TRBD1 14 TRBV28 TGTGCCAGCAGTTTTCAGACAGGGGGTAGTGGCTACACCTTC CASSFQTGGSGYTF
TRBJ2-1 - TRBD2 16 TRBV7-3 TGTGCCAGCAGCCGACAATTAGCGGGAGCAAGGGATGAGCAGTTCTTC CASSRQLAGARDEQFF
TRBJ1-6 - - 16 TRBV5-6 TGTGCCAGCAGCTTTCGGGGGAGCTCCTATAATTCACCCCTCCACTTT CASSFRGSSYNSPLHF
TRBJ1-3 - - 13 TRBV7-2 TGTGCCAGCAGCTTAGAGTCAGGGGACACCATATATTTT CASSLESGDTIYF
TRBJ2-1 - TRBD2 14 TRBV13 TGTGCCAGCAGCCCTGGACTAGCGGACAATGAGCAGTTCTTC CASSPGLADNEQFF
TRBJ1-4 once - 12 TRBV19 TGTGCCAGTGGGAGACTGAGGGAAAAACTGTTTTTT CASGRLREKLFF
TRBJ2-7 - TRBD2 15 TRBV4-3 TGCGCCAGCAGCCCGTGGGCTAGCGGGAACTACGAGCAGTACTTC CASSPWASGNYEQYF
TRBJ2-7 - TRBD2 14 TRBV9 TGTGCCAGCAGCGGCGGGACTAGTTTCTACGAGCAGTACTTC CASSGGTSFYEQYF
TRBJ2-2 few - 14 TRBV7-9 TGTGCCAGCAGCTTAGGGCCTCCCCCCGGGGAGCTGTTTTTT CASSLGPPPGELFF
TRBJ2-1 - - 16 TRBV28 TGTGCCAGCAGTTTAGGAGGGATCAACCGGGGCAATGAGCAGTTCTTC CASSLGGINRGNEQFF
TRBJ1-5 - - 15 TRBV4-1 TGCGCCAGCAGCCAAGATGCAGGGAGCAATCAGCCCCAGCATTTT CASSQDAGSNQPQHF
TRBJ2-7 - TRBD2 16 TRBV24-1 TGTGCCACCAGCGGGGGGCGGACTAGCGCATCCTACGAGCAGTACTTC CATSGGRTSASYEQYF
TRBJ2-7 - - 13 TRBV29-1 TGCAGCGTTTTAGTTAGGGTGCGGGACGAGCAGTACTTC CSVLVRVRDEQYF
TRBJ1-1 - - 13 TRBV5-4 TGTGCCAGCAGCTTGGATGGCGCAGGGTCGGCTTTCTTT CASSLDGAGSAFF
TRBJ2-7 - TRBD1 15 TRBV6-5 TGTGCCAGCAGAGAGGGACAGGGGGTCTCCTACGAGCAGTACTTC CASREGQGVSYEQYF
TRBJ1-2 - - 17 TRBV7-9 TGTGCCAGCAGCATCGGACGGGGCGGTGGACAGAACTATGGCTACACCTTC CASSIGRGGGQNYGYTF
TRBJ1-5 few TRBD1 14 TRBV10-3 TGTGCCATCAGTGAGGCCCCGACAGGGCAGCCCCAGCATTTT CAISEAPTGQPQHF
TRBJ1-5 - TRBD1 16 TRBV5-4 TGTGCCAGCAGCCTGACAGGGGGCGATGGCAATCAGCCCCAGCATTTT CASSLTGGDGNQPQHF
TRBJ1-3 - - 14 TRBV7-2 TGTGCCAGCAGCTTAGGCAGGGTGGGAAACACCATATATTTT CASSLGRVGNTIYF
TRBJ1-3 - - 14 TRBV7-9 TGTGCCAGCAGCGCAGGGAGCTCTGGAAACACCATATATTTT CASSAGSSGNTIYF
TRBJ2-2 - - 13 TRBV4-1 TGCGCCAGCAGCCAACAGGGAGTCGGGGAGCTGTTTTTT CASSQQGVGELFF
TRBJ2-5 once - 16 TRBV19 TGTGCCAGTAGTACTTTTGGGGGAGAGGACGTGGAGACCCAGTACTTC CASSTFGGEDVETQYF
TRBJ2-7 once TRBD1 13 TRBV5-1 TGCGCCAGCAGTTCAGGGGGCGACGGGGAGCAGTACTTC CASSSGGDGEQYF
TRBJ2-7 - TRBD2 17 TRBV11-3 TGTGCCAGCAGCCGACTAGCGGGAGGTATTTCTTCTACGAGGCAGTACTTC CASSRLAGGISSTRQYF
TRBJ2-1 - TRBD1 16 TRBV7-2 TGTGCCAGCAGCTTGATTGGGACAGGGTATAAGAATGAGCAGTTCTTC CASSLIGTGYKNEQFF
TRBJ2-3 - - 12 TRBV11-3 TGTGCCAGCAGCTTAGTGGACAATGGGGTGTATTTT CASSLVDNGVYF
TRBJ2-1 once - 15 TRBV7-8 TGTGCCACCAAGCCCGGGGGATCCCGATATGATGAGCAGTTCTTC CATKPGGSRYDEQFF
TRBJ1-4 - - 14 TRBV5-1 TGCGCCAGCAGCTTGGGACATGGGAGAGAAAAACTGTTTTTT CASSLGHGREKLFF
TRBJ1-5 once - 16 TRBV6-2/TRBV6-3 TGTGCCAGCAGTACGGGGACCGATCCTCTCAATCAGCCCCAGCATTTT CASSTGTDPLNQPQHF
TRBJ1-2 - TRBD1 16 TRBV9 TGTGCCAGCAGCTTAGGGACAGGGGGCCAGAACTATGGCTACACCTTC CASSLGTGGQNYGYTF
TRBJ2-2 - - 16 TRBV28 TGTGCCAGCAGTCCCGGGCAGCGGCCTCTCACCGGGGAGCTGTTTTTT CASSPGQRPLTGELFF
TRBJ2-1 - TRBD2 15 TRBV5-5 TGTGCCAGCAGCTTGTTAGCGGGAGCTCTGCATGAGCAGTTCTTC CASSLLAGALHEQFF
TRBJ2-5 few - 15 TRBV4-1 TGCGCCAGCGCTAGACTCCCAGCGGCCCAAGAGACCCAGTACTTC CASARLPAAQETQYF
TRBJ1-6 once - 14 TRBV6-5 TGTGCCAGCAGTTACTGGTCAACGGATTCACCCCTCCACTTT CASSYWSTDSPLHF
TRBJ1-1 once TRBD1 13 TRBV19 TGTGCCAGTAGTTCCGACAGGGGCACTGAAGCTTTCTTT CASSSDRGTEAFF
TRBJ1-1 once - 13 TRBV11-3 TGTGCCAGCAACTCAGCGAGGAACACTGAAGCTTTCTTT CASNSARNTEAFF
TRBJ2-7 - TRBD2 13 TRBV4-1 TGCGCCAGCAGAGCGGGAGGAGGCTACGAGCAGTACTTC CASRAGGGYEQYF
TRBJ2-7 - - 15 TRBV4-2 TGTGCCAGCAGCCCTCTTGGGACTCTTGGCTACGAGCAGTACTTC CASSPLGTLGYEQYF
TRBJ2-4 - - 15 TRBV28 TGTGCCAGCAGTTTTTCAGGGGCCAACAAAAACATTCAGTACTTC CASSFSGANKNIQYF
TRBJ1-1 - TRBD1 15 TRBV5-1 TGCGCCAGCAGCTTACGACAGGGGGGGAACACTGAAGCTTTCTTT CASSLRQGGNTEAFF
TRBJ2-2 - - 17 TRBV30 TGTGCCTGGAGCCTTGGCACTAGCTCACGGAACACCGGGGAGCTGTTTTTT CAWSLGTSSRNTGELFF
TRBJ1-1 - TRBD1 14 TRBV5-1 TGCGCCAGCAGCCCGACAGGGGGAAACACTGAAGCTTTCTTT CASSPTGGNTEAFF
TRBJ1-6 - - 13 TRBV19 TGTGCCATCTCGGACGGTTATAATTCACCCCTCCACTTT CAISDGYNSPLHF
TRBJ2-1 - - 14 TRBV5-4 TGTGCCAGCAGCTCCGCCACAGAGTACAATGAGCAGTTCTTC CASSSATEYNEQFF
TRBJ2-3 medium-sized - 11 TRBV12-3/TRBV12-4 TGTGCCAGCACGTCCACAGATACGCAGTATTTT CASTSTDTQYF
TRBJ1-1 - TRBD1 12 TRBV5-4 TGTGCCAGCAGCTTCGGGACAGCGGAGGCTTTCTTT CASSFGTAEAFF
TRBJ1-2 - - 13 TRBV6-5 TGTGCCAGCATTGTTAAGGCCGGCTATGGCTACACCTTC CASIVKAGYGYTF
TRBJ2-1 - TRBD2 15 TRBV10-3 TGTGCCATCAGTGGGGCGGGAGGGTTAAGGAATGAGCAGTTCTTC CAISGAGGLRNEQFF
TRBJ1-2 - - 14 TRBV10-1 TGCGCCACCCAGAACGTCGCTCTACTCCATGGCTACACCTTC CATQNVALLHGYTF
TRBJ2-1 - - 15 TRBV5-1 TGCGCCAGCAGCCGCCGGCAAATCTCCTACAATGAGCAGTTCTTC CASSRRQISYNEQFF
TRBJ2-2 once - 12 TRBV5-1 TGCGCCAGCAGCTTGGGAGCCGGGGAGCTGTTTTTT CASSLGAGELFF
TRBJ1-1 once - 13 TRBV27 TGTGCCAGCAGATTTCAGCCGAACACTGAAGCTTTCTTT CASRFQPNTEAFF